This TCR beta chain was sequenced during a study of blood T cell repertoires in COVID-19. About the research overall: There were acute and convalescent COVID-19 samples, and they came from the United States, Italy and Spain. PBMCs, B-cell-depleted T cells, or T cells were the source of the cDNA or gDNA that made up the material.

Germline CDR1 MNHEY, CDR2 SVGAGI. Trimming shortened V by 2 bases and J by 9 bases, and 8 bases separated the two germline ends. CDR3 length: 11 residues. Source study methods: The authors estimated nucleated cell counts from reference gene primer amplification. Libraries were prepared by immunoSEQ multiplex PCR; TCRdb keeps only in-frame clonotypes and omits some of them. That table supplies the V and J calls and clone size; D and trimming were determined from the DNA. The table includes about 440,000 clones, around 89% detected once. The sample consisted of peripheral blood. V and J are TRBV6-5 and TRBJ2-7, with D uncertain. The receptor's source is a woman in her 30s with acute or convalescent COVID-19. The DNA for the CDR3 is TGTGCCAGCAGTTACGGCACATTGCAGTACTTC. Amino acid sequence: CASSYGTLQYF.